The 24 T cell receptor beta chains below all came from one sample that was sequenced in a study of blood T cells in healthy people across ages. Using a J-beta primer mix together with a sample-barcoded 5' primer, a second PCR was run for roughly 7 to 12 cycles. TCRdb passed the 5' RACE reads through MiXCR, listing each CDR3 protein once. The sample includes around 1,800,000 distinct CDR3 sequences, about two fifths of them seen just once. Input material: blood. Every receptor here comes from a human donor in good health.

The CDR3: CASSEPEGNIQYF. As DNA, the CDR3 is TGTGCCAGCAGTGAACCCGAGGGAAACATTCAGTACTTC. V and J are TRBV2 and TRBJ2-4; possibly TRBD2 for D (5 bases). Per the germline V gene, CDR1 is SNHLY and CDR2 is FYNNEI. V gave up 2 bases and J gave up 6 bases, with 8 bases separating them. The CDR3 is 13 residues long. Together with reference TRBV2 and TRBJ2-4, the CDR3 gives the full variable domain: EPEVTQTPSHQVTQMGQEVILRCVPISNHLYFYWYRQILGQKVEFLVSFYNNEISEKSEIFDDQFSVERPDGSNFTLKIRSTKLEDSAMYFCASSEPEGNIQYFGAGTRLSVL.

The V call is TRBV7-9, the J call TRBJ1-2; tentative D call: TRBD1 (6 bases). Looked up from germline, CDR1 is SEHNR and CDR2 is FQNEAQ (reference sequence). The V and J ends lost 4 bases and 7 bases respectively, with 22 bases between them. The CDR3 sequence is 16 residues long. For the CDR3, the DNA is TGTGCCAGCAGCTCCCCTTCACACCACAGGGATGGTGGCTACACCTTC. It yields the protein CASSSPSHHRDGGYTF.

CDR3 loop: CASSYSTVSQETQYF. CDR3 sequence (DNA): TGTGCCAGCAGTTACTCGACTGTTAGCCAAGAGACCCAGTACTTC. The rearrangement links TRBV6-6 to TRBJ2-5, with unresolved D. There are 15 residues in the CDR3. Trimming took 0 bases from V and 1 from J, leaving 9 bases between them. Germline values: CDR1 MNHNY, CDR2 SVGAGI (reference sequence).

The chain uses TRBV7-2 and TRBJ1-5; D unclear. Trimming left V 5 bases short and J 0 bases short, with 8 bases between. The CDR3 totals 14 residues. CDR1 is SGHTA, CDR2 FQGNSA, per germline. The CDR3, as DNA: TGTGCCAGCAGCGTTTTTTATAGCAATCAGCCCCAGCATTTT. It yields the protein CASSVFYSNQPQHF.

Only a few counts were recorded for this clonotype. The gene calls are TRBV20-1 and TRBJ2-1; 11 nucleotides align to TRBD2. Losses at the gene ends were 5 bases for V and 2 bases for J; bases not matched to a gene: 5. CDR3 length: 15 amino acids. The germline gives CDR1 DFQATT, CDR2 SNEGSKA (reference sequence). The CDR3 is CSASLAGGPYNEQFF. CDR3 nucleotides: TGCAGTGCTTCATTAGCGGGGGGGCCCTACAATGAGCAGTTCTTC.

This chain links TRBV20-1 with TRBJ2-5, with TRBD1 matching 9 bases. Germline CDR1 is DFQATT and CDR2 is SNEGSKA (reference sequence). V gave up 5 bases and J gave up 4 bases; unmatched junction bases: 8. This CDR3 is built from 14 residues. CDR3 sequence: CSAYRGQIGETQYF. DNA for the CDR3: TGCAGTGCTTACAGGGGGCAGATTGGAGAGACCCAGTACTTC.

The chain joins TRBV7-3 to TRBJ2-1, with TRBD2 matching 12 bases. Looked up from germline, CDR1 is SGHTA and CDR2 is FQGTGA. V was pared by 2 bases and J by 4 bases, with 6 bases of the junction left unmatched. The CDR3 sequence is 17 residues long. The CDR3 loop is CASSLGASGGVYNEQFF. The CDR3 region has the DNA TGTGCCAGCAGCTTAGGGGCTAGCGGGGGGGTTTACAATGAGCAGTTCTTC.

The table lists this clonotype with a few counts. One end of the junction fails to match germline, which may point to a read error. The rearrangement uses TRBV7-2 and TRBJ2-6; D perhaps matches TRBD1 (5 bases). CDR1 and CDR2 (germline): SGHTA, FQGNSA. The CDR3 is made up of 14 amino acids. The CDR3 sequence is CASSQKAGANVRTF. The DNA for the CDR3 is TGTGCCAGCAGCCAAAAGGCTGGGGCCAACGTCCGGACTTTC.

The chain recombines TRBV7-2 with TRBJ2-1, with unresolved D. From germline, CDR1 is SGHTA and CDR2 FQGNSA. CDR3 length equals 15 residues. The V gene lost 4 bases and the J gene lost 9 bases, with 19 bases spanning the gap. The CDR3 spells CASSSRLRLGGEQFF. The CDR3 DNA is TGTGCCAGCAGCTCGCGACTCAGATTAGGCGGTGAGCAGTTCTTC.

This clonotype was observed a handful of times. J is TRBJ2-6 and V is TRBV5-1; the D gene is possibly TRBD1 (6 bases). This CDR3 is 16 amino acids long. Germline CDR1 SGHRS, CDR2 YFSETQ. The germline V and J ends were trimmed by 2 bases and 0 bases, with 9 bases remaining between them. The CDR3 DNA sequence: TGCGCCAGCAGCTTCTCAGGGGACTCTGGGGCCAACGTCCTGACTTTC. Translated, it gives CASSFSGDSGANVLTF.

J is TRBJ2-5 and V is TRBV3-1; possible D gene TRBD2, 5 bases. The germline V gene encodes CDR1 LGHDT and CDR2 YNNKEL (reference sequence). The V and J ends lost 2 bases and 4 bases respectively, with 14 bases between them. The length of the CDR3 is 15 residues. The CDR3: CASSQQLVSSETQYF. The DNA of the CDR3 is TGTGCCAGCAGCCAACAACTAGTTTCGTCAGAGACCCAGTACTTC.

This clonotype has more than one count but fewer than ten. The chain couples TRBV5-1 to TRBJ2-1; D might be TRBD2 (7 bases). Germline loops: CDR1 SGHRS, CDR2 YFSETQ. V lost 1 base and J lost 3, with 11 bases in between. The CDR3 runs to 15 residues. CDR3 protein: CASSLSGDNYNEQFF. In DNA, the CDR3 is TGCGCCAGCAGCTTGAGCGGGGACAACTACAATGAGCAGTTCTTC.

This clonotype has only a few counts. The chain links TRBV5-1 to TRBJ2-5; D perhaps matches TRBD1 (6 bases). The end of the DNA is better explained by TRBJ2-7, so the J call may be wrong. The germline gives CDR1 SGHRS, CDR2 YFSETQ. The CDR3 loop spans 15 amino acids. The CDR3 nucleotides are TGCGCCAGCAGCCCCCTACAGGGATTGGACTACGAGCAGTACTTC. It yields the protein CASSPLQGLDYEQYF.

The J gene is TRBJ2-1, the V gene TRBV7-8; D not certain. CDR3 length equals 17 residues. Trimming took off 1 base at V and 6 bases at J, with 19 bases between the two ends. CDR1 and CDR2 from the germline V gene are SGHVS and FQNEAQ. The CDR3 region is CASSLVAGQATLNEQFF. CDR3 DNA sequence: TGTGCCAGCAGCTTAGTGGCCGGCCAGGCTACCCTCAATGAGCAGTTCTTC. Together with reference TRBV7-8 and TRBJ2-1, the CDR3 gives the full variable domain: GAGVSQSPRYKVAKRGQDVALRCDPISGHVSLFWYQQALGQGPEFLTYFQNEAQLDKSGLPSDRFFAERPEGSVSTLKIQRTQQEDSAVYLCASSLVAGQATLNEQFFGPGTRLTVL.

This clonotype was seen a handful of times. CDR3 residues: CASSANRDRGITYTEAFF. In DNA form, the CDR3 reads TGTGCCAGCAGCGCTAACCGTGACAGGGGTATTACGTACACTGAAGCTTTCTTT. The chain has TRBV11-1 and TRBJ1-1; 8 nucleotides line up with TRBD1. With V trimmed by 5 bases and J by 3 bases, 17 bases remained unmatched. This CDR3 is built from 18 residues. From germline, CDR1 is SGHAT and CDR2 FQDESV (reference sequence).

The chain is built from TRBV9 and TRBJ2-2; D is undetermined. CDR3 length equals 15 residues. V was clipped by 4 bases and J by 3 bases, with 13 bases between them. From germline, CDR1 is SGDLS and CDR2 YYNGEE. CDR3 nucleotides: TGTGCCAGCAGCACACAGATCAAACACACCGGGGAGCTGTTTTTT. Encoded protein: CASSTQIKHTGELFF.

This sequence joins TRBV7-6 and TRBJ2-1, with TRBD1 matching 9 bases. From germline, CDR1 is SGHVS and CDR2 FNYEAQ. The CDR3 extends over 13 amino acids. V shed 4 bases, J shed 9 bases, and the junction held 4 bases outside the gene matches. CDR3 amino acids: CASSYRGLIEQFF. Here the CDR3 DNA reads TGTGCCAGCAGCTACAGGGGGCTAATTGAGCAGTTCTTC. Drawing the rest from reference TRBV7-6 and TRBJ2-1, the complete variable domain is GAGVSQSPRYKVTKRGQDVALRCDPISGHVSLYWYRQALGQGPEFLTYFNYEAQQDKSGLPNDRFSAERPEGSISTLTIQRTEQRDSAMYRCASSYRGLIEQFFGPGTRLTVL.

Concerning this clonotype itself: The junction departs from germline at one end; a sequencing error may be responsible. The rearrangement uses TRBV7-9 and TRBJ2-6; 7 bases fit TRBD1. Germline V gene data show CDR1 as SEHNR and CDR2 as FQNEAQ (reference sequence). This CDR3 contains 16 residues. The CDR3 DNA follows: TGTGCCAGCAGCACTCACAGGGGAACTGGGGCCAACGTCCCGACTTTC. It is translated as CASSTHRGTGANVPTF.

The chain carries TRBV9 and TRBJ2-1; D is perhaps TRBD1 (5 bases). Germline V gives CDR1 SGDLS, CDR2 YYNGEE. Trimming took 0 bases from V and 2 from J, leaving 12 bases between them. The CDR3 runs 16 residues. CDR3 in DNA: TGTGCCAGCAGCGTAGCCGGGTGGGGCACCTACAATGAGCAGTTCTTC. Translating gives CASSVAGWGTYNEQFF.

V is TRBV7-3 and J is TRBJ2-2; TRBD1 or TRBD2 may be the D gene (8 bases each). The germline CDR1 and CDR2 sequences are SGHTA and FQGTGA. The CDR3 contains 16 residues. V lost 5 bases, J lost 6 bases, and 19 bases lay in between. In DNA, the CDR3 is TGTGCCAGCAGCCGGGGGGGCAGGGGGCTGTCCGGGGAGCTGTTTTTT. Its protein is CASSRGGRGLSGELFF.

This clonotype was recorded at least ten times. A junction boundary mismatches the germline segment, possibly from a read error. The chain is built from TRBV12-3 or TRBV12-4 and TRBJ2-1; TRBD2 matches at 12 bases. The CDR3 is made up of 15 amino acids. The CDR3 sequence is CASSPLAGGYNEQFF. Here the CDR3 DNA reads TGCGCCAGCAGCCCACTAGCGGGGGGCTACAATGAGCAGTTCTTC.

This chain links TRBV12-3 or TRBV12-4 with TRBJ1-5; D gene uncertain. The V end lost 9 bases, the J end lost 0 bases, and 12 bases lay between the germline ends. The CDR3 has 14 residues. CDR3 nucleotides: TGTGCCAGTCAGGAGGAAGGTAGCAATCAGCCCCAGCATTTT. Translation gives CASQEEGSNQPQHF.

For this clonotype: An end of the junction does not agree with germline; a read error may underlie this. The CDR3 reads CAGSLETAQETQYF. For the CDR3, the DNA is TGCGCCGGCAGCTTGGAAACAGCCCAAGAGACCCAGTACTTC. The chain recombines TRBV5-1 with TRBJ2-5, with unresolved D. This CDR3 is 14 amino acids long. Germline values: CDR1 SGHRS, CDR2 YFSETQ.

The CDR3 is CATSFREGTEAFF. DNA of the CDR3: TGTGCCACCAGTTTCAGGGAAGGAACTGAAGCTTTCTTT. V gene TRBV24-1 combines with J gene TRBJ1-1, with D maybe TRBD1 (5 bases). This CDR3 is built from 13 residues. V was pared by 6 bases and J by 5 bases, with 12 bases between. Germline V gene lookup returns CDR1 KGHDR and CDR2 SFDVKD.